The 26 T cell receptor beta chains reported below all come from one sample, sequenced in a study of T cell responses to AZD1222 COVID-19 vaccine (dated by TCRdb to the early 2020s). Library prep was done by the immunoSEQ multiplex PCR assay. TCRdb provides this immuneACCESS table in a form limited to in-frame rearrangements. Some clones are lacking; in checked studies, under half of them reflect an unresolved V gene, and why the rest are absent is not known. Here the sample has around 150,000 clones; 80% to 95% occur a single time. The ten largest clonotypes hold about 3.8% of the sample. The sample's time point label is to be understood as: about 28 days (+/-7) after the second vaccine dose. The material was peripheral blood, obtained 28 days after the second AZD1222 dose. These receptors all come from an adult who received the AZD1222 COVID-19 vaccine.

This chain uses TRBV7-3 with TRBJ2-1, with D tentatively TRBD2 (5 bases). CDR1 is SGHTA and CDR2 is FQGTGA in the germline V gene. Deletions cut 3 bases from V and 7 bases from J, with 10 bases between. This CDR3 region has 13 residues. The CDR3 here is CASSFTLGNEQFF. In DNA, the CDR3 is TGTGCCAGCAGCTTTACACTAGGGAATGAGCAGTTCTTC.

The V call is TRBV7-2, the J call TRBJ1-3; D uncertain. The germline V and J ends were trimmed by 1 base and 0 bases, with 13 bases remaining between them. This CDR3 region has 17 residues. Germline V lookup: CDR1 SGHTA, CDR2 FQGNSA. This CDR3 is CASSLVTGPLSGNTIYF. In nucleotides, the CDR3 is TGTGCCAGCAGCTTAGTCACCGGGCCTCTCTCTGGAAACACCATATATTTT.

The chain links TRBV4-1 to TRBJ2-7; 7 bases are a match to TRBD1. CDR3 length: 17 residues. CDR1 is MGHRA, CDR2 YSYEKL, per germline. Trimming cost V 3 bases and J 4 bases; bases outside gene matches: 15. The CDR3 sequence is CASSHNVHLGGGYEQYF. CDR3 sequence (DNA): TGCGCCAGCAGCCACAACGTGCACCTAGGGGGCGGGTACGAGCAGTACTTC.

The chain joins TRBV28 to TRBJ2-7; 7 nucleotides align to TRBD2. CDR3 size: 15 residues. V shed 7 bases and J 0 bases; nucleotides not matched to a gene: 9. Germline V lookup: CDR1 MDHEN, CDR2 SYDVKM. As DNA, the CDR3 is TGTGCCAGCACCCTGGGGTGGGGGGGCTCCTACGAGCAGTACTTC. Protein product: CASTLGWGGSYEQYF.

The J gene is TRBJ2-2, the V gene TRBV6-6, with D perhaps TRBD2 (5 bases). The V and J ends lost 0 bases and 5 bases respectively, with 7 bases between them. CDR3 length: 14 amino acids. Germline V gives CDR1 MNHNY, CDR2 SVGAGI (reference sequence). The CDR3 region is CASSYSRDTGELFF. CDR3 DNA: TGTGCCAGCAGTTACTCGAGGGATACCGGGGAGCTGTTTTTT.

The chain couples TRBV11-2 to TRBJ2-1; no reliable D call. V dropped 3 bases and J dropped 6 bases, with 24 bases sitting between them. The CDR3 runs 18 residues. Germline CDR1 and CDR2: SGHAT and FQNNGV. The CDR3, as DNA: TGTGCCAGCAGCTTCCTCCCTAACCCTGAACCTGATATCAATGAGCAGTTCTTC. The encoded protein is CASSFLPNPEPDINEQFF.

This chain links TRBV12-3 or TRBV12-4 with TRBJ2-1, with a possible D match to TRBD1 (6 bases). The V and J ends lost 6 bases and 9 bases respectively, with 12 bases between them. The CDR3 spans 12 residues. The CDR3 region is CASSLRDTEQFF. In DNA form, the CDR3 reads TGTGCCAGCAGCCTCAGGGACACTGAGCAGTTCTTC.

The CDR3 here is CASSSTSGDTQYF. CDR3 in DNA: TGTGCCAGCAGCTCCACCTCGGGAGATACGCAGTATTTT. The chain employs TRBV11-3 and TRBJ2-3, with D hard to call. This CDR3 region has 13 residues. The ends were cut back, 4 bases at V and 5 bases at J, with 10 bases in the middle. Per the germline V gene, CDR1 is SGHNT and CDR2 is YENEEA. The full variable domain, with the rest looked up from reference TRBV11-3 and TRBJ2-3, is EAGVVQSPRYKIIEKKQPVAFWCNPISGHNTLYWYLQNLGQGPELLIRYENEEAVDDSQLPKDRFSAERLKGVDSTLKIQPAELGDSAVYLCASSSTSGDTQYFGPGTRLTVL.

This clone was found once. The V gene is TRBV19, the J gene TRBJ1-2; D is possibly TRBD1 (6 bases). Germline V gene lookup returns CDR1 LNHDA and CDR2 SQIVND (reference sequence). The CDR3 totals 12 residues. Trimming took 9 bases from V and 8 from J, leaving 16 bases between them. CDR3 loop: CASTQGTGGYTF. The CDR3 DNA reads TGTGCCAGCACCCAGGGGACGGGCGGCTACACCTTC.

This clone was observed a single time. This chain connects TRBV3-1 (or the pseudogene TRBV3-2) to TRBJ2-1, with 12 bases lining up with TRBD1. Germline lookup yields CDR1 LGHDT and CDR2 YNNKEL (reference sequence). Trimming took 4 bases from V and 5 from J; bases not matched to a gene: 3. The CDR3 contains 15 residues. CDR3 region: CASSRRDRGHNEQFF. CDR3 sequence (DNA): TGTGCCAGCAGCCGCCGGGACAGGGGGCACAATGAGCAGTTCTTC.

This chain connects TRBV29-1 to TRBJ2-2; D perhaps matches TRBD1 (7 bases). CDR3 length: 14 residues. Germline assignment: CDR1 SQVTM and CDR2 ANQGSEA. V lost 6 bases and J lost 8, with 19 bases in between. CDR3 DNA: TGCAGCGTCCTCCACCAGGGGGAGGCGGGGGAGCTGTTTTTT. It codes for CSVLHQGEAGELFF.

This clone was counted a single time. The gene calls are TRBV24-1 and TRBJ2-3; D uncertain. Germline-derived CDR1 and CDR2 are KGHDR and SFDVKD. V gave up 12 bases and J gave up 3 bases, with 21 bases separating them. This CDR3 region has 15 residues. The CDR3 region is CARALRELGTDTQYF. CDR3 coding DNA: TGTGCCCGGGCCCTAAGAGAACTTGGGACAGATACGCAGTATTTT.

The chain recombines TRBV3-1 (or the pseudogene TRBV3-2) with TRBJ2-1, with TRBD1 matching 8 bases. CDR3 length: 15 amino acids. Germline CDR1 and CDR2: LGHDT and YNNKEL (reference sequence). V shed 4 bases, J shed 3 bases, and the junction held 5 bases outside the gene matches. The CDR3 nucleotides are TGTGCCAGCAGCCTGACAGGGGTTCGCTACAATGAGCAGTTCTTC. It is translated as CASSLTGVRYNEQFF.

The chain recombines TRBV25-1 with TRBJ1-2, with D unclear. This CDR3 has 13 amino acids. Germline-derived CDR1 and CDR2 are MGHDK and SYGVNS. The germline V and J ends were trimmed by 3 bases and 2 bases, with 7 bases remaining between them. The CDR3 sequence is CASSETLNYGYTF. For the CDR3, the DNA is TGTGCCAGCAGTGAGACACTAAACTATGGCTACACCTTC.

This chain links TRBV28 with TRBJ2-7; 9 bases match TRBD2. Germline V CDR1 and CDR2: MDHEN, SYDVKM. This CDR3 has 14 amino acids. The V segment lost 6 bases and the J segment 9 bases; nucleotides outside the gene matches: 12. This chain's CDR3 is CASRVAGVRSRQYF. The DNA of the CDR3 is TGTGCCAGCAGGGTAGCGGGAGTACGGTCTAGGCAGTACTTC.

The count of this clone is one. The chain couples TRBV28 to TRBJ1-3, with D possibly being TRBD1 (6 bases). Germline V gene lookup returns CDR1 MDHEN and CDR2 SYDVKM. V lost 8 bases and J lost 2, with 13 bases in between. The CDR3 covers 14 residues. The CDR3 is CASGITGPGNTIYF. In DNA, the CDR3 is TGTGCCAGCGGTATTACAGGGCCTGGAAACACCATATATTTT.

The chain carries TRBV4-3 and TRBJ2-6, with TRBD2 matching 7 bases. The V segment lost 5 bases and the J segment 4 bases; nucleotides outside the gene matches: 5. CDR3 size: 15 residues. The germline gives CDR1 LGHNA, CDR2 YSLEER. The CDR3 region is CASSARGLGANVLTF. The CDR3, as DNA: TGCGCCAGCAGCGCGCGGGGGTTGGGGGCCAACGTCCTGACTTTC.

CDR3 in DNA: TGTGCCAGCAGTTTAGGGACAGTCATGCGGGGCTACACCTTC. Protein sequence: CASSLGTVMRGYTF. This chain joins TRBV28 and TRBJ1-2, with TRBD1 matching 7 bases. Germline V gene lookup returns CDR1 MDHEN and CDR2 SYDVKM. The junction had 8 bases not matched to a gene; V was cut back by 2 bases and J by 8 bases. The CDR3 spans 14 residues.

This clone has just a few counts. The chain combines TRBV2 with TRBJ1-4; the match to TRBD1 covers 7 bases. Unmatched junction bases numbered 7, after V lost 4 bases and J lost 5 bases. The length of the CDR3 is 15 residues. Per the germline V gene, CDR1 is SNHLY and CDR2 is FYNNEI. In nucleotides, the CDR3 is TGTGCCAGCAGTGGGTACAGGGGAGGAAATGAAAAACTGTTTTTT. This gives the protein CASSGYRGGNEKLFF.

The chain links TRBV28 to TRBJ1-5; 7 bases are shared with TRBD1. The germline V gene encodes CDR1 MDHEN and CDR2 SYDVKM. The J segment lost 7 bases and the V segment lost 5 bases, leaving 8 bases of the junction unmatched. CDR3 length equals 14 residues. CDR3 residues: CASSAGGVQQPQHF. The CDR3 coding sequence is TGTGCCAGCAGTGCAGGGGGAGTCCAGCAGCCCCAGCATTTT.

This clone was observed a single time. The chain is built from TRBV19 and TRBJ1-2; TRBD1 agrees at 7 bases. Germline V gives CDR1 LNHDA, CDR2 SQIVND (reference sequence). V lost 3 bases and J lost 8; bases outside the gene matches: 6. The CDR3 sequence is 13 residues long. The CDR3 sequence is CASSIRQGRGYTF. The CDR3 region has the DNA TGTGCCAGTAGTATCCGACAGGGACGCGGCTACACCTTC.

The chain employs TRBV9 and TRBJ2-1, with 7 bases aligning to TRBD1. CDR1 and CDR2 from the germline V gene are SGDLS and YYNGEE. J was trimmed by 7 bases and V by 0 bases; bases with no gene match: 4. This CDR3 is built from 14 residues. In DNA form, the CDR3 reads TGTGCCAGCAGCGTAGTAGACAGGGAGAATGAGCAGTTCTTC. This codes for CASSVVDRENEQFF.

The CDR3 spells CASSFTGTTSSGNTIYF. DNA of the CDR3: TGTGCCAGCAGCTTCACCGGGACGACGAGCTCTGGAAACACCATATATTTT. The rearrangement uses TRBV7-2 and TRBJ1-3, with D perhaps matching TRBD1 (5 bases). CDR1 and CDR2 from the germline V gene are SGHTA and FQGNSA. The CDR3 spans 17 residues. Deletions cut 3 bases from V and 0 bases from J, with 15 bases between.

This sequence joins TRBV4-1 and TRBJ1-2; possibly TRBD1 for D (6 bases). This CDR3 is 16 amino acids long. V was pared by 4 bases and J by 0 bases, with 15 bases between. Germline lookup yields CDR1 MGHRA and CDR2 YSYEKL. CDR3 bases: TGCGCCAGCAGCCCCGCCCCCGGGGGCCCTAACTATGGCTACACCTTC. Translated, it gives CASSPAPGGPNYGYTF.

DNA for the CDR3: TGTGCCAGCAGATCAAATTTGGCTGGAAACACCATATATTTT. Translation: CASRSNLAGNTIYF. This chain joins TRBV28 and TRBJ1-3, with no clear D. V lost 6 bases, J lost 2 bases, and 11 bases lay in between. The CDR3 is 14 residues long. Germline CDR1 reads MDHEN; CDR2 reads SYDVKM.

The chain has TRBV28 and TRBJ2-4; TRBD1 is a possible D gene (6 bases). Looked up from germline, CDR1 is MDHEN and CDR2 is SYDVKM. There are 16 residues in the CDR3. Between the trimmed V and J ends, which lost 4 bases and 9 bases, there was a span of 22 bases. The CDR3 sequence is CASSYLDRSGRRIQYF. In DNA, the CDR3 is TGTGCCAGCAGTTACCTCGACAGGTCGGGAAGGCGCATTCAGTACTTC.